Listed here are 25 T cell receptor beta chains from one sample, sequenced in a study of siplizumab effects on memory and regulatory T cells. Sequenced by immunoSEQ multiplex PCR; TCRdb stores in-frame clones only, minus some. Of 99,000 or so clones listed, roughly 94% are singletons. The sequenced material came from non-Treg CD4+ T cells sorted from blood. All receptors derive from a human donor in good health.

The chain is built from TRBV9 and TRBJ1-1; 8 nucleotides match TRBD1. After removal of 6 bases from V and 4 bases from J, the junction contained 8 bases not matched to a gene. Looked up from germline, CDR1 is SGDLS and CDR2 is YYNGEE. The CDR3 is made up of 14 amino acids. The CDR3 spells CASNRHQGATEAFF. CDR3 nucleotides: TGTGCCAGCAACCGACATCAGGGGGCCACTGAAGCTTTCTTT.

This sequence joins TRBV14 and TRBJ2-1; 9 bases agree with TRBD2. Germline loops: CDR1 SGHDN, CDR2 FVKESK. V was clipped by 3 bases and J by 4 bases; unmatched bases: 22. The CDR3 is 21 amino acids. Here the CDR3 DNA reads TGTGCCAGCAGCCACCCTAGGAGGCTAGCGGGACCTTCCCCCCTTTACAATGAGCAGTTCTTC. This encodes CASSHPRRLAGPSPLYNEQFF. Complete variable domain (other parts from reference TRBV14 and TRBJ2-1): EAGVTQFPSHSVIEKGQTVTLRCDPISGHDNLYWYRRVMGKEIKFLLHFVKESKQDESGMPNNRFLAERTGGTYSTLKVQPAELEDSGVYFCASSHPRRLAGPSPLYNEQFFGPGTRLTVL.

The chain recombines TRBV19 with TRBJ1-4; D is unresolved. The germline V gene encodes CDR1 LNHDA and CDR2 SQIVND (reference sequence). The CDR3 runs 12 residues. V lost 5 bases, J lost 8 bases, and 9 bases lay in between. The CDR3 nucleotides are TGTGCCAGTAGTGGTCCTGGGGAAAAACTGTTTTTT. Amino acids: CASSGPGEKLFF.

J is TRBJ2-2 and V is TRBV30, with 8 bases matching TRBD2. V lost 4 bases, J lost 6 bases, and 16 bases stayed unmatched. The CDR3 extends over 17 amino acids. Germline-derived CDR1 and CDR2 are GTSNPN and SVGIG (reference sequence). In DNA form, the CDR3 reads TGTGCCTGGATCTCGAATCGGAGGCTTAGCGGGGCCGGGGAGCTGTTTTTT. It specifies CAWISNRRLSGAGELFF.

The chain couples TRBV29-1 to TRBJ2-1, with 8 bases lining up with TRBD2. The CDR3 is 13 residues long. V lost 6 bases to trimming and J lost 5 bases; unmatched junction nucleotides: 6. The germline CDR1 and CDR2 sequences are SQVTM and ANQGSEA. This chain's CDR3 is CSVIGTRHNEQFF. CDR3 coding DNA: TGCAGCGTGATCGGGACTAGGCACAATGAGCAGTTCTTC.

The CDR3 DNA reads TGTGCCAGCATCCCACCCAACCGGGACAGGGGTATCGCTGAAGCTTTCTTT. It yields the protein CASIPPNRDRGIAEAFF. The chain joins TRBV27 to TRBJ1-1; 10 bases align to TRBD1. Germline CDR1 MNHEY, CDR2 SMNVEV (reference sequence). V lost 7 bases, J lost 6 bases, and 17 bases stayed unmatched. The CDR3 consists of 17 residues.

V gene TRBV7-2 combines with J gene TRBJ2-3; D remains unclear. Germline-derived CDR1 and CDR2 are SGHTA and FQGNSA. This CDR3 has 13 amino acids. Between the trimmed V and J ends, which lost 1 base and 5 bases, there was a span of 7 bases. The chain's CDR3 is CASSLGARDTQYF. CDR3 sequence (DNA): TGTGCCAGCAGCTTAGGGGCCAGAGATACGCAGTATTTT. Supplemented by reference TRBV7-2 and TRBJ2-3, the full variable domain reads GAGVSQSPSNKVTEKGKDVELRCDPISGHTALYWYRQSLGQGLEFLIYFQGNSAPDKSGLPSDRFSAERTGGSVSTLTIQRTQQEDSAVYLCASSLGARDTQYFGPGTRLTVL.

V is TRBV29-1 and J is TRBJ2-5; a weak D match, TRBD1 (5 bases). This CDR3 has 12 residues. Trimming removed 4 bases from V and 5 bases from J, with 11 bases in between. Germline V CDR1 and CDR2: SQVTM, ANQGSEA. CDR3 protein: CSVGQTRETQYF. As DNA, the CDR3 is TGCAGCGTTGGACAGACCCGGGAGACCCAGTACTTC.

The gene calls are TRBV5-8 and TRBJ2-3; D is unclear. Trimming removed 4 bases at V and 1 base at J, with 13 bases between. Germline-derived CDR1 and CDR2 are SGHTS and YDEGEE. The CDR3 consists of 15 residues. CDR3 DNA: TGTGCCAGCAGCCCGGGCAAAGTGGGCACAGATACGCAGTATTTT. It codes for CASSPGKVGTDTQYF.

The chain couples TRBV7-6 to TRBJ2-1; 7 nucleotides line up with TRBD1. The length of the CDR3 is 15 residues. Germline CDR1 is SGHVS and CDR2 is FNYEAQ. J was trimmed by 6 bases and V by 2 bases; bases with no gene match: 7. In nucleotides, the CDR3 is TGTGCCAGCAGCTTATCCCAGGGGGTACGCAATGAGCAGTTCTTC. Its translation is CASSLSQGVRNEQFF. The full variable domain, rest sourced from reference TRBV7-6 and TRBJ2-1, is GAGVSQSPRYKVTKRGQDVALRCDPISGHVSLYWYRQALGQGPEFLTYFNYEAQQDKSGLPNDRFSAERPEGSISTLTIQRTEQRDSAMYRCASSLSQGVRNEQFFGPGTRLTVL.

This rearrangement joins TRBV7-9 to TRBJ1-5, with a tentative D call TRBD1 (6 bases). V lost 4 bases to trimming and J lost 0 bases, with 19 bases between them. CDR1 and CDR2 (germline): SEHNR, FQNEAQ (reference sequence). CDR3 length: 18 residues. This CDR3 is CASSYGTRGKYSNQPQHF. CDR3 DNA: TGTGCCAGCAGCTACGGGACACGGGGGAAATATAGCAATCAGCCCCAGCATTTT.

The genes are TRBV19 and TRBJ1-1; D is possibly TRBD1 (5 bases). The germline gives CDR1 LNHDA, CDR2 SQIVND (reference sequence). Trimming took off 4 bases at V and 3 bases at J, with 9 bases between the two ends. The CDR3 covers 13 residues. The CDR3 spells CASSKGRDTEAFF. CDR3 DNA sequence: TGTGCCAGTAGTAAGGGGCGCGACACTGAAGCTTTCTTT.

The rearrangement joins TRBV5-8 to TRBJ1-1; 7 bases map to TRBD1. Trimming at V came to 5 bases and at J to 5 bases, leaving 3 bases not matched to a gene. CDR1 is SGHTS, CDR2 YDEGEE, per germline. The CDR3 loop spans 12 amino acids. The CDR3 coding sequence is TGTGCCAGCAGTCACAGGGGTACTGAAGCTTTCTTT. It translates to CASSHRGTEAFF. Combining the CDR3 with reference TRBV5-8 and TRBJ1-1 gives the whole variable domain EAGVTQSPTHLIKTRGQQATLRCSPISGHTSVYWYQQALGLGLQFLLWYDEGEERNRGNFPPRFSGRQFPNYSSELNVNALELEDSALYLCASSHRGTEAFFGQGTRLTVV.

This rearrangement joins TRBV19 to TRBJ2-1; perhaps TRBD1 as D (6 bases). Germline V lookup: CDR1 LNHDA, CDR2 SQIVND (reference sequence). This CDR3 region has 16 residues. Deletions cut 1 base from V and 2 bases from J, with 12 bases between. The CDR3 sequence: CASSIGQGIPYNEQFF. The CDR3, as DNA: TGTGCCAGTAGTATAGGGCAGGGGATTCCCTACAATGAGCAGTTCTTC.

The chain joins TRBV18 to TRBJ2-7, with 11 bases that match TRBD2. J gave up 4 bases and V 3 bases, and 2 bases lay outside the gene matches. Looked up from germline, CDR1 is KGHSH and CDR2 is LQKENI. CDR3 length equals 14 residues. The CDR3 bases are TGTGCCAGCTCACCCGGGACTAGCGGTTACGAGCAGTACTTC. Translated, it gives CASSPGTSGYEQYF.

The chain recombines TRBV5-6 with TRBJ1-1; TRBD1 might be the D (6 bases). V lost 4 bases to trimming and J lost 0 bases, with 13 bases between them. The germline CDR1 and CDR2 sequences are SGHDT and YYEEEE. The CDR3 length is 15 residues. The CDR3 DNA sequence: TGTGCCAGCAGCCGAACAGGGATGATGAACACTGAAGCTTTCTTT. It yields the protein CASSRTGMMNTEAFF.

The chain recombines TRBV6-9 with TRBJ2-2, with 9 bases that match TRBD1. This CDR3 is 14 amino acids long. CDR1 MNHGY and CDR2 SVAAGI come from the germline V gene. With V trimmed by 6 bases and J by 6 bases, 5 bases remained unmatched. CDR3 residues: CASRGGQGPGELFF. DNA for the CDR3: TGTGCCAGCAGGGGAGGACAGGGGCCCGGGGAGCTGTTTTTT.

The V call is TRBV6-5, the J call TRBJ1-5; possibly TRBD1 for D (5 bases). V was cut by 7 bases and J by 5 bases, with 12 bases left in between. Germline V lookup: CDR1 MNHEY, CDR2 SVGAGI. The CDR3 loop spans 13 amino acids. The CDR3, as DNA: TGTGCCAGCATGCGGGGGGACTATCAGCCCCAGCATTTT. It translates to CASMRGDYQPQHF.

The CDR3 here is CASSPRGGSGLNYGYTF. The CDR3 coding sequence is TGTGCCAGCAGTCCACGGGGGGGATCGGGACTGAACTATGGCTACACCTTC. The V call is TRBV7-9, the J call TRBJ1-2; D is perhaps TRBD1 (5 bases). Looked up from germline, CDR1 is SEHNR and CDR2 is FQNEAQ (reference sequence). The CDR3 sequence is 17 residues long. V shed 6 bases and J shed 2 bases, with 22 bases lying between them.

This rearrangement joins TRBV19 to TRBJ2-1, with 7 nucleotides matching TRBD1. The V segment lost 4 bases and the J segment 7 bases; nucleotides outside the gene matches: 7. The CDR3 has 14 amino acids. From germline, CDR1 is LNHDA and CDR2 SQIVND (reference sequence). The CDR3 DNA follows: TGTGCCAGTAGTACCGACAGGGAAAGGAATGAGCAGTTCTTC. Amino acids: CASSTDRERNEQFF.

The chain has TRBV30 and TRBJ1-2; D uncertain. The CDR3 spans 15 residues. V lost 5 bases and J 2 bases, leaving 18 bases between the germline ends. Per germline, CDR1 GTSNPN and CDR2 SVGIG (reference sequence). The CDR3 DNA sequence: TGTGCCTGGGACCCTCCGACACGAATCAACTATGGCTACACCTTC. Residues: CAWDPPTRINYGYTF.

CDR3: CASREQGVNQPQHF. CDR3 sequence (DNA): TGTGCCAGCAGAGAACAGGGGGTCAATCAGCCCCAGCATTTT. This chain joins TRBV28 and TRBJ1-5; 8 bases agree with TRBD1. J lost 3 bases, V lost 6 bases, and 4 bases had no gene match. This CDR3 is 14 amino acids long. Germline CDR1 and CDR2: MDHEN and SYDVKM. Full variable domain (rest looked up from reference TRBV28 and TRBJ1-5): DVKVTQSSRYLVKRTGEKVFLECVQDMDHENMFWYRQDPGLGLRLIYFSYDVKMKEKGDIPEGYSVSREKKERFSLILESASTNQTSMYLCASREQGVNQPQHFGDGTRLSIL.

V and J are TRBV9 and TRBJ1-2; D gene unclear. CDR1 SGDLS and CDR2 YYNGEE come from the germline V gene. The CDR3 extends over 13 amino acids. V was trimmed by 4 bases and J by 6 bases, leaving 13 bases between them. CDR3 coding DNA: TGTGCCAGCAGCCTGACGGACTACAATGGCTACACCTTC. Translated, it gives CASSLTDYNGYTF.

The CDR3 protein is CASRSFLDQPQHF. DNA of the CDR3: TGTGCCAGTAGGTCTTTTTTGGATCAGCCCCAGCATTTT. The V call is TRBV19, the J call TRBJ1-5; D uncertain. CDR1 LNHDA and CDR2 SQIVND come from the germline V gene (reference sequence). CDR3 length: 13 residues. V lost 6 bases, J lost 5 bases, and 11 bases lay in between. The full variable domain, in which reference TRBV19 and TRBJ1-5 provide the parts outside the CDR3, is DGGITQSPKYLFRKEGQNVTLSCEQNLNHDAMYWYRQDPGQGLRLIYYSQIVNDFQKGDIAEGYSVSREKKESFPLTVTSAQKNPTAFYLCASRSFLDQPQHFGDGTRLSIL.

V is TRBV11-2 and J is TRBJ1-6; a possible D gene is TRBD1 (5 bases). The V end was cut by 1 base, the J end by 7 bases, with 23 bases between. Germline-derived CDR1 and CDR2 are SGHAT and FQNNGV. This CDR3 region has 19 residues. Here the CDR3 DNA reads TGTGCCAGCAGCTTAGTACCCCCCAAATGGGGCCCTAGGAATTCACCCCTCCACTTT. The encoded protein is CASSLVPPKWGPRNSPLHF.